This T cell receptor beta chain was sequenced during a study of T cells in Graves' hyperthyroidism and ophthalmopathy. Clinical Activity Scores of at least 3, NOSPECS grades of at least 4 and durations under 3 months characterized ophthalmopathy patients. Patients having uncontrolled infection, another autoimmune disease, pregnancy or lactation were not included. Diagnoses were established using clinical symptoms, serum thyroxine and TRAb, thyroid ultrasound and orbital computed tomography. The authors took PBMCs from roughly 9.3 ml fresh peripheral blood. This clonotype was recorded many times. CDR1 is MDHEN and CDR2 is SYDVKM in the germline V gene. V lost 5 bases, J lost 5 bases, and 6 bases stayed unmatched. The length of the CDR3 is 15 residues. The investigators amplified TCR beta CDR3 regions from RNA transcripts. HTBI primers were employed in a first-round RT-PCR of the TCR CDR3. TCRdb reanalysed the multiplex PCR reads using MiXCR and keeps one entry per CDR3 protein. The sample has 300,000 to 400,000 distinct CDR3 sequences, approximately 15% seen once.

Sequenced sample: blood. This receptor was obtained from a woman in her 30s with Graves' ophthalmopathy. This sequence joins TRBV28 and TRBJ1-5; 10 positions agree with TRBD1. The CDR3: CASSLTGGAYQPQHF. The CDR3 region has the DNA TGTGCCAGCAGTCTGACAGGGGGCGCGTATCAGCCCCAGCATTTT.